The 25 T cell receptor beta chains below come from one sample, sequenced in a study of blood T cell repertoires in COVID-19. Generated by immunoSEQ multiplex PCR, the TCRdb table keeps only in-frame clones and is missing some. The table lists about 310,000 clones, approximately 91% of them singletons, with approximately 9.4% in the top ten. Specimen: PBMCs or T cells enriched from blood (not recorded which). These receptors originate from a woman between 35 and 50 years old who had recovered from COVID-19.

The chain uses TRBV3-1 (or the pseudogene TRBV3-2) and TRBJ1-2, with D perhaps TRBD1 (6 bases). Germline-derived CDR1 and CDR2 are LGHDT and YNNKEL (reference sequence). The CDR3 sequence is 15 residues long. V was cut by 3 bases and J by 2 bases, with 13 bases left in between. CDR3 region: CASSQTGSANYGYTF. CDR3 bases: TGTGCCAGCAGCCAGACAGGCTCCGCCAACTATGGCTACACCTTC.

The chain uses TRBV7-9 and TRBJ2-3; 7 positions match TRBD2. Per germline, CDR1 SEHNR and CDR2 FQNEAQ (reference sequence). The CDR3 contains 16 residues. V dropped 3 bases and J dropped 6; count of bases not matched to a gene: 12. CDR3 protein: CASSLGEGVSTDTQYF. Written as DNA, the CDR3 is TGTGCCAGCAGCTTGGGGGAGGGCGTGAGTACGGATACGCAGTATTTT.

This CDR3 is CATSRGHTGGTEAFF. CDR3 bases: TGTGCCACCAGCAGAGGCCACACAGGGGGCACTGAAGCTTTCTTT. V usage is TRBV15 and J usage is TRBJ1-1, with TRBD1 identical over 8 bases. The germline V gene encodes CDR1 LNHNV and CDR2 YYDKDF (reference sequence). CDR3 length: 15 amino acids. Germline trimming cut 1 base from V and 4 bases from J; bases unmatched to any gene: 5.

The V gene is TRBV27, the J gene TRBJ1-2; 9 bases match TRBD1. Germline CDR1 and CDR2: MNHEY and SMNVEV (reference sequence). J gave up 4 bases and V 4 bases, and 7 bases lay outside the gene matches. The CDR3 loop spans 15 amino acids. The CDR3 nucleotides are TGTGCCAGCAGTTCCTGGACAGGGGATGGCTATGGCTACACCTTC. Its translation is CASSSWTGDGYGYTF.

The CDR3 DNA follows: TGTGCCAGCAGCGAACGCGCACAGAACTACGAGCAGTACTTC. The encoded protein is CASSERAQNYEQYF. The chain has TRBV7-9 and TRBJ2-7; D gene unclear. The CDR3 extends over 14 amino acids. With 5 bases removed from V and 3 bases from J, the gap between germline ends came to 14 bases. Germline loops: CDR1 SEHNR, CDR2 FQNEAQ (reference sequence).

J is TRBJ1-6 and V is TRBV30; no reliable D call. Germline CDR1 GTSNPN, CDR2 SVGIG (reference sequence). The CDR3 has 16 amino acids. Trimming took off 2 bases at V and 9 bases at J, with 20 bases between the two ends. The CDR3 here is CAWSIRAGSRGSPLHF. CDR3 sequence (DNA): TGTGCCTGGAGTATTCGTGCAGGTTCCCGTGGTTCACCCCTCCACTTT.

The chain couples TRBV2 to TRBJ1-1; D ambiguous. The length of the CDR3 is 12 residues. Germline-derived CDR1 and CDR2 are SNHLY and FYNNEI. V gave up 7 bases and J gave up 2 bases, with 8 bases separating them. The CDR3 region has the DNA TGTGCCAGCACCCTAAGAAACACTGAAGCTTTCTTT. Translated: CASTLRNTEAFF.

This clone came up a few times. This chain uses TRBV30 with TRBJ2-2, with D maybe TRBD1 (6 bases). V was pared by 0 bases and J by 7 bases, with 9 bases between. Germline-derived CDR1 and CDR2 are GTSNPN and SVGIG (reference sequence). This CDR3 spans 13 amino acids. CDR3 protein: CAWSVQGFGELFF. In DNA, the CDR3 is TGTGCCTGGAGTGTACAGGGATTCGGGGAGCTGTTTTTT.

This clone has just a few counts. The genes are TRBV6-6 and TRBJ2-7; the D gene is possibly TRBD1 (6 bases). This CDR3 region has 12 residues. Germline CDR1 reads MNHNY; CDR2 reads SVGAGI (reference sequence). Trimming pared 6 bases from V and 7 bases from J, leaving 13 bases between. CDR3 sequence (DNA): TGTGCCAGCAGCCCCGGGACATATGAGCAGTACTTC. It specifies CASSPGTYEQYF.

CDR3 sequence reads: CSVPDRGLRNEQFF. The DNA for the CDR3 is TGCAGCGTCCCTGACAGGGGTCTGAGGAATGAGCAGTTCTTC. V is TRBV29-1 and J is TRBJ2-1, with 8 bases that match TRBD1. The CDR3 is 14 amino acids. Trimming removed 6 bases from V and 7 bases from J; junction bases left unmatched: 11. Germline-derived CDR1 and CDR2 are SQVTM and ANQGSEA.

The chain carries TRBV14 and TRBJ2-7, with D possibly matching TRBD2 (7 bases). The CDR3 has 15 amino acids. V dropped 2 bases and J dropped 4 bases, with 15 bases sitting between them. CDR1 and CDR2 from the germline V gene are SGHDN and FVKESK. CDR3 coding DNA: TGTGCCAGCAGCCAAACGGCGGGGGCATGGTACGAGCAGTACTTC. Encoded protein: CASSQTAGAWYEQYF.

The rearrangement uses TRBV2 and TRBJ1-2, with TRBD1 identical over 9 bases. Germline V gives CDR1 SNHLY, CDR2 FYNNEI. With V trimmed by 6 bases and J by 2 bases, 4 bases remained unmatched. This CDR3 comprises 14 residues. The CDR3, as DNA: TGTGCCAGCAGAGGGACAGGGACGAACTATGGCTACACCTTC. Encoded protein: CASRGTGTNYGYTF. The full variable domain, in which reference TRBV2 and TRBJ1-2 provide the parts outside the CDR3, is EPEVTQTPSHQVTQMGQEVILRCVPISNHLYFYWYRQILGQKVEFLVSFYNNEISEKSEIFDDQFSVERPDGSNFTLKIRSTKLEDSAMYFCASRGTGTNYGYTFGSGTRLTVV.

This chain links TRBV11-2 with TRBJ1-2; D uncertain. The CDR3 has 12 residues. Trimming took 4 bases from V and 4 from J, leaving 7 bases between them. Germline V gene data show CDR1 as SGHAT and CDR2 as FQNNGV. CDR3 bases: TGTGCCAGCAGCTCCCGGGTCTATGGCTACACCTTC. It translates to CASSSRVYGYTF.

The V call is TRBV7-2, the J call TRBJ2-2; no clear D gene. The CDR3 consists of 14 residues. V shed 0 bases and J shed 3 bases, with 5 bases lying between them. Germline V gene lookup returns CDR1 SGHTA and CDR2 FQGNSA. DNA for the CDR3: TGTGCCAGCAGCTTAGCGCGGTACACCGGGGAGCTGTTTTTT. This encodes CASSLARYTGELFF.

The rearrangement links TRBV5-1 to TRBJ1-2, with a possible D match to TRBD1 (5 bases). Germline V lookup: CDR1 SGHRS, CDR2 YFSETQ. There are 14 residues in the CDR3. V dropped 0 bases and J dropped 4 bases, with 10 bases sitting between them. As DNA, the CDR3 is TGCGCCAGCAGCTTGGGGACAAGCCTCTATGGCTACACCTTC. Translated, it gives CASSLGTSLYGYTF.

The chain employs TRBV2 and TRBJ2-6, with D perhaps matching TRBD1 (7 bases). The CDR3 runs 16 residues. V was shortened by 11 bases and J by 0 bases, with 17 bases between the two germline ends. From germline, CDR1 is SNHLY and CDR2 FYNNEI. CDR3 loop: CARRGQDYSGANVLTF. The DNA for the CDR3 is TGTGCCCGGAGGGGGCAGGACTACTCTGGGGCCAACGTCCTGACTTTC.

The rearrangement joins TRBV11-3 to TRBJ2-1; TRBD2 matches 9 bases. Trimming removed 5 bases from V and 10 bases from J; junction bases left unmatched: 9. This CDR3 spans 14 amino acids. Germline V gene lookup returns CDR1 SGHNT and CDR2 YENEEA. CDR3 region: CASSVLAGSGEQFF. CDR3 DNA sequence: TGTGCCAGCAGCGTGCTAGCGGGGTCTGGAGAGCAGTTCTTC.

The V and J genes are TRBV7-3 and TRBJ2-2; D may be TRBD1 (6 bases). CDR1 is SGHTA, CDR2 FQGTGA, per germline. V gave up 5 bases and J gave up 6 bases, with 13 bases separating them. CDR3 length: 14 residues. DNA for the CDR3: TGTGCCAGCAGCCTAAACAGGGTGGCCGGGGAGCTGTTTTTT. Its translation: CASSLNRVAGELFF.

V gene TRBV9 combines with J gene TRBJ2-2, with D unclear. The germline V gene encodes CDR1 SGDLS and CDR2 YYNGEE. The CDR3 is made up of 12 amino acids. Trimming cost V 3 bases and J 5 bases, with 5 bases left between them. The CDR3, as DNA: TGTGCCAGCAGCGCCCTAACCGGGGAGCTGTTTTTT. Translated: CASSALTGELFF. Using reference TRBV9 and TRBJ2-2 for the parts outside the CDR3, the full variable domain is DSGVTQTPKHLITATGQRVTLRCSPRSGDLSVYWYQQSLDQGLQFLIQYYNGEERAKGNILERFSAQQFPDLHSELNLSSLELGDSALYFCASSALTGELFFGEGSRLTVL.

The gene calls are TRBV4-1 and TRBJ2-1; 11 positions match TRBD2. The CDR3 is 17 amino acids. From germline, CDR1 is MGHRA and CDR2 YSYEKL. The trim removed 1 base at V and 8 bases at J, leaving 10 bases unmatched. For the CDR3, the DNA is TGCGCCAGCAGCCAAGCACCGACTAGCGGGAAGGGTGATGAGCAGTTCTTC. It is translated as CASSQAPTSGKGDEQFF.

The chain couples TRBV4-1 to TRBJ2-3; TRBD1 agrees at 7 bases. Germline V CDR1 and CDR2: MGHRA, YSYEKL. With V trimmed by 2 bases and J by 0 bases, 5 bases remained unmatched. CDR3 length: 16 amino acids. CDR3 sequence (DNA): TGCGCCAGCAGCCAACTAGAGGGGGCTAGCACAGATACGCAGTATTTT. Protein sequence: CASSQLEGASTDTQYF.

The CDR3 DNA sequence: TGTGCCAGCAGCTTGACACCCCAGGGGGCGGTTCACATTCAGTACTTC. Translation: CASSLTPQGAVHIQYF. V and J are TRBV5-4 and TRBJ2-4; 8 bases line up with TRBD1. The V gene's germline CDR1 is SGHNT and CDR2 YYREEE (reference sequence). V gave up 1 base and J gave up 8 bases; unmatched junction bases: 11. This CDR3 has 16 residues.

The rearrangement links TRBV5-1 to TRBJ1-2; D may be TRBD1 (6 bases). Trimming pared 4 bases from V and 0 bases from J, leaving 13 bases between. Per the germline V gene, CDR1 is SGHRS and CDR2 is YFSETQ. This CDR3 is built from 15 residues. The CDR3 loop is CASSPLEGANYGYTF. The CDR3 bases are TGCGCCAGCAGCCCCCTCGAGGGGGCTAACTATGGCTACACCTTC.

This chain uses TRBV28 with TRBJ1-1; possibly TRBD1 for D (5 bases). Trimming stripped 2 bases from V and 4 bases from J, with 17 bases between. Per germline, CDR1 MDHEN and CDR2 SYDVKM. The CDR3 is 16 amino acids. This CDR3 reads CASSLEPGGVGTEAFF. The CDR3 DNA sequence: TGTGCCAGCAGTTTAGAGCCGGGAGGGGTAGGCACTGAAGCTTTCTTT.

This sequence joins TRBV11-2 and TRBJ2-5; 13 bases are a match to TRBD2. The ends lost 3 bases at V and 5 bases at J; junction bases unmatched: 9. The germline CDR1 and CDR2 sequences are SGHAT and FQNNGV. The CDR3 runs to 17 residues. CDR3 region: CASSFHSTSGGRETQYF. In DNA form, the CDR3 reads TGTGCCAGCAGCTTCCATTCGACTAGCGGGGGGCGGGAGACCCAGTACTTC.